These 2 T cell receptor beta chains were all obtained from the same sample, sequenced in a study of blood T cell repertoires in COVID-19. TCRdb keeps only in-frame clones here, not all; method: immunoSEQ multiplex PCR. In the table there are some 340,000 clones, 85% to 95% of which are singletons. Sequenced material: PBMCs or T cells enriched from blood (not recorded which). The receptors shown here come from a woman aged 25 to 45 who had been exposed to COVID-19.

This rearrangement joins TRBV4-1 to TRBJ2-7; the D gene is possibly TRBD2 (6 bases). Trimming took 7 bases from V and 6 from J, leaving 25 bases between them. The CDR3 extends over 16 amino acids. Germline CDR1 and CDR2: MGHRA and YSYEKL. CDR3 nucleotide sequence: TGCGCCAGCACCCCTACCGGAGGCCTTGTGGGGGGCGAGCAGTACTTC. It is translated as CASTPTGGLVGGEQYF.

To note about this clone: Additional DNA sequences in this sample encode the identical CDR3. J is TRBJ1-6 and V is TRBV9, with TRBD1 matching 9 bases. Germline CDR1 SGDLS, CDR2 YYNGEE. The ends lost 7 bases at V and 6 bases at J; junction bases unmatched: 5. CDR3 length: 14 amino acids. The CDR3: CASRRDRVNSPLHF. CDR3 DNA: TGTGCCAGCCGGAGGGACAGGGTTAATTCACCCCTCCACTTT.